These 13 T cell receptor beta chains share one sample of origin, sequenced in a study of OX40 agonist ivuxolimab in advanced cancers. The data were produced by immunoSEQ multiplex PCR, yet TCRdb's version contains in-frame clones alone and is incomplete. The table has tens of thousands of clones, around four fifths seen once. This material consisted of CD4+ or CD8+ T cells sorted from blood, taken in a trial of the OX40 agonist ivuxolimab. These receptors originate from an adult with an advanced solid tumor such as melanoma, head and neck, liver or kidney cancer.

The V gene is TRBV18, the J gene TRBJ1-2; TRBD1 might be the D (5 bases). Trimming cost V 3 bases and J 7 bases, with 18 bases left between them. The CDR3 extends over 15 amino acids. In germline, CDR1 is KGHSH, CDR2 LQKENI. CDR3 nucleotide sequence: TGTGCCAGCTCACCGCTCGGGGGGAAGAGTGCTGGCTACACCTTC. Translation: CASSPLGGKSAGYTF.

CDR3 loop: CASSSQGGTEAFF. CDR3 nucleotides: TGCGCCAGCAGCTCACAGGGAGGGACTGAAGCTTTCTTT. This sequence joins TRBV5-1 and TRBJ1-1; D is perhaps TRBD1 (6 bases). Germline CDR1 SGHRS, CDR2 YFSETQ. V was clipped by 3 bases and J by 5 bases, with 11 bases between them. The CDR3 sequence is 13 residues long. The whole variable domain, remainder taken from reference TRBV5-1 and TRBJ1-1, is KAGVTQTPRYLIKTRGQQVTLSCSPISGHRSVSWYQQTPGQGLQFLFEYFSETQRNKGNFPGRFSGRQFSNSRSEMNVSTLELGDSALYLCASSSQGGTEAFFGQGTRLTVV.

V and J are TRBV5-1 and TRBJ1-4; D is undetermined. The germline gives CDR1 SGHRS, CDR2 YFSETQ. This CDR3 is 14 amino acids long. With 8 bases removed from V and 5 bases from J, the gap between germline ends came to 16 bases. The CDR3 region has the DNA TGCGCCAGTCGGCTTGGGCCGGAAAATGAAAAACTGTTTTTT. This encodes CASRLGPENEKLFF.

The V call is TRBV9, the J call TRBJ2-7, with 7 bases fitting TRBD1. The length of the CDR3 is 15 residues. Looked up from germline, CDR1 is SGDLS and CDR2 is YYNGEE. V lost 0 bases and J lost 3; bases outside the gene matches: 6. CDR3 nucleotide sequence: TGTGCCAGCAGCGTAGAAGGCGCAGGGGGCTACGAGCAGTACTTC. Amino acids: CASSVEGAGGYEQYF.

The chain links TRBV5-1 to TRBJ1-1; D unresolved. The V end was cut by 2 bases, the J end by 0 bases, with 8 bases between. Germline CDR1 reads SGHRS; CDR2 reads YFSETQ. CDR3 size: 14 residues. CDR3 nucleotides: TGCGCCAGCAGCTTAAAGGGAATGAACACTGAAGCTTTCTTT. This sequence encodes CASSLKGMNTEAFF.

The chain links TRBV28 to TRBJ1-1; D remains ambiguous. Germline V gene lookup returns CDR1 MDHEN and CDR2 SYDVKM. There are 13 residues in the CDR3. Trimming pared 2 bases from V and 8 bases from J, leaving 12 bases between. As DNA, the CDR3 is TGTGCCAGCAGTTTAAACCCCCCGGGGGAAGCTTTCTTT. Amino acid sequence: CASSLNPPGEAFF.

This chain joins TRBV4-1 and TRBJ1-4; the D gene is possibly TRBD1 (6 bases). Trimming took off 0 bases at V and 10 bases at J, with 15 bases between the two ends. Germline V gene lookup returns CDR1 MGHRA and CDR2 YSYEKL. The CDR3 is 15 residues long. The CDR3 DNA sequence: TGCGCCAGCAGCCAAGATAGGGACAACAGGAGAAAACTGTTTTTT. Its protein product is CASSQDRDNRRKLFF.

The genes are TRBV7-6 and TRBJ1-2; TRBD1 might be the D (6 bases). Looked up from germline, CDR1 is SGHVS and CDR2 is FNYEAQ. The CDR3 spans 12 residues. V lost 2 bases and J 6 bases, leaving 7 bases between the germline ends. Here the CDR3 DNA reads TGTGCCAGCAGCTTATCAGGGGATGGCTACACCTTC. Its translation is CASSLSGDGYTF.

This chain's CDR3 is CAFLPGLAGNEQFF. The DNA for the CDR3 is TGTGCCTTTCTCCCGGGACTAGCGGGCAATGAGCAGTTCTTC. The chain couples TRBV5-4 to TRBJ2-1; TRBD2 matches at 12 bases. V trimming: 10 bases; J trimming: 6 bases; junction bases outside the gene matches: 8. Per the germline V gene, CDR1 is SGHNT and CDR2 is YYREEE (reference sequence). The CDR3 consists of 14 residues. Full variable domain (missing parts from reference TRBV5-4 and TRBJ2-1): ETGVTQSPTHLIKTRGQQVTLRCSSQSGHNTVSWYQQALGQGPQFIFQYYREEENGRGNFPPRFSGLQFPNYSSELNVNALELDDSALYLCAFLPGLAGNEQFFGPGTRLTVL.

The V gene is TRBV11-3, the J gene TRBJ2-1, with 8 bases fitting TRBD2. There are 15 residues in the CDR3. Germline V gene data show CDR1 as SGHNT and CDR2 as YENEEA. Germline trimming cut 4 bases from V and 2 bases from J; bases unmatched to any gene: 4. The CDR3 loop reads CASSSFSGAYNEQFF. CDR3 coding DNA: TGTGCCAGCAGCTCCTTTAGCGGGGCCTACAATGAGCAGTTCTTC.

This clone was seen once. The V and J genes are TRBV5-6 and TRBJ1-2; 7 nucleotides align to TRBD1. V shed 1 base and J 8 bases; nucleotides not matched to a gene: 5. Per the germline V gene, CDR1 is SGHDT and CDR2 is YYEEEE. The CDR3 covers 13 residues. In nucleotides, the CDR3 is TGTGCCAGCAGCTTGTCGACAGGGCCCGGCTACACCTTC. It yields the protein CASSLSTGPGYTF.

In this sample, this clone turned up once. The gene calls are TRBV12-1 and TRBJ2-7; TRBD2, the table's D call, was not compared with the DNA. TRBV12-1 represents a pseudogene. CDR3 size: 16 residues. CDR3: CASSFRTGYASYEQYF. CDR3 DNA: TGTGCCAGCAGCTTTCGGACGGGATACGCCTCCTACGAGCAGTACTTC.

This chain uses TRBV7-6 with TRBJ2-3, with D possibly TRBD2 on 5 matching bases. CDR1 SGHVS and CDR2 FNYEAQ come from the germline V gene. V was cut by 5 bases and J by 1 base, with 7 bases left in between. CDR3 length equals 13 residues. The CDR3 region is CASSRRRTDTQYF. The CDR3, as DNA: TGTGCCAGCAGCCGGAGGCGCACAGATACGCAGTATTTT.